The 15 T cell receptor beta chains presented below share a single source sample, sequenced in a study of tumor and adjacent non-tumor tissue in lung cancer (dated by TCRdb to 2016 to 2018). The library was built by means of multiplex PCR. This sample was sequenced with an Illumina HiSeq 2500. Following protocols modified from ARM-PCR, the researchers constructed TCRbeta libraries through three rounds of nested PCR with primers (Table S4). TCRdb cleaned the public reads at Q25 with fastp, built clones with MiXCR and kept in-frame beta chains. Every CDR3 protein is listed once, alongside the most common genes and DNA of its rows. For this sample there are about 93,000 distinct CDR3 sequences; about 70% appear just once. The top ten hold around 17% of the sample. RNA was isolated from bulk unsorted tissue, and RNA quality was assessed with a NanoDrop ND-1000 and an Agilent 2100. Sequenced sample: lung tumor tissue. Every receptor here comes from a man aged 60-69 years with non-small cell lung cancer.

J is TRBJ2-3 and V is TRBV6-5; possibly TRBD1 for D (5 bases). The assigned J gene may be wrong: the sequence end matches TRBJ1-5 better. CDR3 length equals 17 residues. CDR1 MNHEY and CDR2 SVGAGI come from the germline V gene. The DNA of the CDR3 is TGTGCCAGCAGTCTAGACTTTGGCGGTAGGGACCCCCCCACGCAGCATTTT. Residues: CASSLDFGGRDPPTQHF.

This clonotype was counted at least ten times. V usage is TRBV6-1 and J usage is TRBJ1-6; 12 bases are a match to TRBD1. Germline V gene data show CDR1 as MNHNS and CDR2 as SASEGT. The V and J ends lost 6 bases and 7 bases, in that order; junction bases with no gene match: 13. The CDR3 extends over 18 amino acids. The CDR3 region has the DNA TGTGCCAGCAGAAGAATGGGGACAGGGGGCTACGGAAATTCACCCCTCCACTTT. Its protein is CASRRMGTGGYGNSPLHF.

Comments on this clonotype: A read error may account for a junction end that differs from germline. V is TRBV11-1 and J is TRBJ2-1; unclear D gene. Germline V gene lookup returns CDR1 SGHAT and CDR2 FQDESV (reference sequence). There are 12 residues in the CDR3. The chain's CDR3 is CASSLKGDEQIF. The DNA of the CDR3 is TGTGCCAGCAGCTTAAAGGGCGATGAGCAGATCTTC.

On this clonotype: Germline is not matched at one junction end, which may reflect a read error. This rearrangement joins TRBV6-5 to TRBJ2-7, with TRBD1 matching 9 bases. Germline V CDR1 and CDR2: MNHEY, SVGAGI. CDR3 length equals 15 residues. This chain's CDR3 is CVSSSGTGRSYEQYF. CDR3 DNA: TGTGTCAGCAGTTCCGGGACAGGGAGGTCCTACGAGCAGTACTTC.

Sample share makes this clonotype medium-sized. The chain recombines TRBV4-1 with TRBJ1-3, with D perhaps TRBD1 (5 bases). The CDR3 totals 15 residues. Germline V lookup: CDR1 MGHRA, CDR2 YSYEKL. V was clipped by 6 bases and J by 0 bases, with 12 bases between them. In nucleotides, the CDR3 is TGCGCCAGCAGAATGCAGGGACTCTCTGGAAACACCATATATTTT. Its translation: CASRMQGLSGNTIYF.

This clonotype was counted only a few times. Given a much more abundant clone one base away, this may be a read error. CDR3 nucleotide sequence: TGTGCCAGCAGTTTGGGCAGGGGGCAAGCAGATACGCAGTATTTT. Translated, it gives CASSLGRGQADTQYF. This chain connects TRBV12-3 or TRBV12-4 to TRBJ2-3; TRBD1 matches at 8 bases. The CDR3 runs to 15 residues. Trimming at V came to 3 bases and at J to 4 bases, leaving 6 bases not matched to a gene.

About this clonotype itself: A much larger clone differs from this one at a single base, so this may be a read error. This chain uses TRBV6-1 with TRBJ2-7; the D gene is possibly TRBD2 (6 bases). Germline-derived CDR1 and CDR2 are MNHNS and SASEGT. The CDR3 contains 15 residues. The CDR3 sequence is CVSSEAAGRIYEQYF. The CDR3 nucleotides are TGTGTCAGCAGTGAAGCTGCAGGGAGGATATACGAGCAGTACTTC.

A few counts support this clonotype. The rearrangement links TRBV10-3 to TRBJ1-1; no reliable D call. This CDR3 comprises 13 residues. The germline V and J ends were trimmed by 7 bases and 1 base, with 10 bases remaining between them. In germline, CDR1 is ENHRY, CDR2 SYGVKD. In nucleotides, the CDR3 is TGTGCCATCACGGATAGGTGGAACACTGAAGCTTTCTTT. Its protein is CAITDRWNTEAFF.

This clonotype showed up many times. The J gene is TRBJ2-7, the V gene TRBV4-1, with TRBD1 matching over 9 bases. This CDR3 has 16 residues. Germline CDR1 reads MGHRA; CDR2 reads YSYEKL. Trimming removed 3 bases from V and 0 bases from J; junction bases left unmatched: 6. The chain's CDR3 is CASSHATGQGSYEQYF. The CDR3 region has the DNA TGCGCCAGCAGCCACGCGACGGGACAGGGCTCCTACGAGCAGTACTTC.

The CDR3 DNA reads TGCGCCAGCAGCAGGGGTCAGCCCACAGATACGCAGTATTTT. Its translation: CASSRGQPTDTQYF. The J gene is TRBJ2-3, the V gene TRBV5-1, with D tentatively TRBD1 (5 bases). V lost 4 bases and J lost 2, with 11 bases in between. Germline CDR1 is SGHRS and CDR2 is YFSETQ. CDR3 length: 14 residues.

This clonotype was observed many times. The genes are TRBV10-3 and TRBJ2-7; 9 bases match TRBD1. In germline, CDR1 is ENHRY, CDR2 SYGVKD. The CDR3 extends over 14 amino acids. Unmatched junction bases numbered 14, after V lost 11 bases and J lost 6 bases. The CDR3 region has the DNA TGTGCCTCAAAAAAGGGGGACAGGGAGGGCGAGCAGTACTTC. Translation: CASKKGDREGEQYF.

This clonotype was counted between two and nine times. The junction departs from germline at one end; a sequencing error may be responsible. The rearrangement joins TRBV11-2 to TRBJ2-2, with TRBD2 as a possible D gene (5 bases). Per the germline V gene, CDR1 is SGHAT and CDR2 is FQNNGV. The CDR3 sequence is 14 residues long. CDR3 sequence reads: CAISLDIVAGELFF. The CDR3 bases are TGTGCCATCAGCTTAGATATCGTGGCCGGGGAACTGTTTTTT. The whole variable domain, filled in from reference TRBV11-2 and TRBJ2-2, reads EAGVAQSPRYKIIEKRQSVAFWCNPISGHATLYWYQQILGQGPKLLIQFQNNGVVDDSQLPKDRFSAERLKGVDSTLKIQPAKLEDSAVYLCAISLDIVAGELFFGEGSRLTVL.

This clonotype showed up just a few times. A much larger clone lies one base from this, so it may be a read error. The V gene is TRBV12-1, the J gene TRBJ2-3; no check of the table's D call, TRBD1, against the DNA was made. TRBV12-1 corresponds to a pseudogene. The CDR3 is 15 amino acids. The CDR3 is CASSSVGQGVNTQYF. CDR3 nucleotides: TGTGCCAGCAGCTCCGTTGGGCAGGGTGTAAATACGCAGTATTTT.

With regard to this clonotype: At one end, the junction sequence differs from germline, possibly due to a read error. The gene calls are TRBV24-1 and TRBJ2-1; unclear D gene. CDR1 is KGHDR and CDR2 is SFDVKD in the germline V gene. The CDR3 spans 15 residues. The CDR3 DNA sequence: TGTGCCACCACGATGATCTCAAGCTCCTACAATGAGCTGTTCTTC. Encoded protein: CATTMISSSYNELFF.

The chain recombines TRBV6-5 with TRBJ2-7; D is perhaps TRBD2 (5 bases). Deletions cut 8 bases from V and 3 bases from J, with 11 bases between. The CDR3 totals 12 residues. Germline CDR1 and CDR2: MNHEY and SVGAGI. The CDR3, as DNA: TGTGCCAGCTTAGCGAGTTACTACGAGCAGTACTTC. Its translation: CASLASYYEQYF.